One and the same sample provided the 11 T cell receptor beta chains below, sequenced in a study of blood T cells in healthy people across ages. The second PCR ran about 6 to 11 cycles with a sample-barcoded 5' primer and J-beta primers. TCRdb ran MiXCR on the 5' RACE reads and lists one entry per CDR3 protein. The sample carries under 1 million distinct CDR3 sequences, 44% recorded once. Sequenced sample: blood. The receptors derive from a man between 60 and 75 years old in good health.

The genes are TRBV12-3 or TRBV12-4 and TRBJ2-1; 8 bases are shared with TRBD2. There are 19 residues in the CDR3. After removal of 3 bases from V and 4 bases from J, the junction contained 17 bases not matched to a gene. The CDR3 bases are TGTGCCAGCAGTTTGCATCCCCTTTACACGGGGGGGCCGTACAATGAGCAGTTCTTC. Translation gives CASSLHPLYTGGPYNEQFF.

The J gene is TRBJ2-1, the V gene TRBV7-9, with TRBD2 as a possible D gene (6 bases). Germline loops: CDR1 SEHNR, CDR2 FQNEAQ (reference sequence). The CDR3 contains 15 residues. Trimming stripped 3 bases from V and 2 bases from J, with 11 bases between. CDR3 in amino acids: CASSFFGGAYNEQFF. In nucleotides, the CDR3 is TGTGCCAGCAGCTTTTTCGGGGGAGCCTACAATGAGCAGTTCTTC.

This clonotype is a singleton in its sample. The J gene is TRBJ2-2, the V gene TRBV19; D remains unclear. The germline V and J ends were trimmed by 6 bases and 0 bases, with 11 bases remaining between them. The germline V gene encodes CDR1 LNHDA and CDR2 SQIVND (reference sequence). The CDR3 totals 15 residues. DNA of the CDR3: TGTGCCAGTAGACTCGACGCTTCGAACACCGGGGAGCTGTTTTTT. It specifies CASRLDASNTGELFF. Supplemented by reference TRBV19 and TRBJ2-2, the full variable domain reads DGGITQSPKYLFRKEGQNVTLSCEQNLNHDAMYWYRQDPGQGLRLIYYSQIVNDFQKGDIAEGYSVSREKKESFPLTVTSAQKNPTAFYLCASRLDASNTGELFFGEGSRLTVL.

This clonotype was seen only a few times. The chain recombines TRBV3-1 with TRBJ2-7, with 9 bases that match TRBD1. CDR3 length: 15 amino acids. V lost 4 bases, J lost 5 bases, and 9 bases stayed unmatched. Germline V lookup: CDR1 LGHDT, CDR2 YNNKEL (reference sequence). CDR3 nucleotide sequence: TGTGCCAGCAGCCGACCCGACAGGGGGAACCACGAGCAGTACTTC. It translates to CASSRPDRGNHEQYF.

The chain combines TRBV20-1 with TRBJ2-7; the match to TRBD2 covers 7 bases. This CDR3 comprises 15 residues. The germline CDR1 and CDR2 sequences are DFQATT and SNEGSKA (reference sequence). The junction had 8 bases not matched to a gene; V was cut back by 0 bases and J by 3 bases. CDR3: CSARDPTGGDYEQYF. In DNA form, the CDR3 reads TGCAGTGCTAGAGATCCGACGGGAGGAGACTACGAGCAGTACTTC.

The chain carries TRBV18 and TRBJ2-5; D gene unclear. The DNA end is more similar to TRBJ2-7, so the J call may be wrong. Per the germline V gene, CDR1 is KGHSH and CDR2 is LQKENI. This CDR3 has 13 residues. The CDR3 DNA reads as TGTGCCAGCTCACCCCCTGACTTGGACGAGCAGTACTTC. It encodes CASSPPDLDEQYF.

The V and J genes are TRBV7-9 and TRBJ2-3; D may match TRBD1 or TRBD2 (5 bases each). Trimming removed 5 bases at V and 2 bases at J, with 17 bases between. The CDR3 is 16 amino acids. Per the germline V gene, CDR1 is SEHNR and CDR2 is FQNEAQ (reference sequence). In DNA, the CDR3 is TGTGCCAGCAGCCCCAGGGAAGCGGTCTTCACAGATACGCAGTATTTT. It yields the protein CASSPREAVFTDTQYF.

The genes are TRBV19 and TRBJ2-1, with 8 bases fitting TRBD1. This CDR3 is 14 amino acids long. In germline, CDR1 is LNHDA, CDR2 SQIVND (reference sequence). Trimming at V came to 0 bases and at J to 15 bases, leaving 10 bases not matched to a gene. CDR3 amino acids: CASSIEGQGADPFF. CDR3 DNA sequence: TGTGCCAGTAGTATAGAAGGGCAGGGGGCTGATCCGTTCTTC.

The sample holds a few counts of this clonotype. The CDR3 reads CASSDRTGRAKNIQYF. CDR3 DNA: TGTGCCAGCAGTGACCGGACAGGGAGAGCCAAAAACATTCAGTACTTC. The V gene is TRBV2, the J gene TRBJ2-4; the match to TRBD1 covers 8 bases. Germline CDR1 and CDR2: SNHLY and FYNNEI. Losses at the gene ends were 3 bases for V and 0 bases for J; bases not matched to a gene: 4. CDR3 size: 16 residues.

The gene calls are TRBV12-3 or TRBV12-4 and TRBJ2-1, with 12 bases fitting TRBD2. The CDR3 runs 16 residues. With 3 bases clipped from V and 7 bases from J, the junction kept 7 bases outside the gene matches. The CDR3 region has the DNA TGTGCCAGCAGTTTTTGGCCTAGCGGGGGGGGAAATGAGCAGTTCTTC. Translated, it gives CASSFWPSGGGNEQFF.

This clonotype was seen only a few times. The chain has TRBV6-2 or TRBV6-3 and TRBJ2-1, with 8 bases fitting TRBD1. The CDR3 covers 14 residues. The germline V gene encodes CDR1 MNHEY and CDR2 SVGEGT. Trimming at V came to 6 bases and at J to 7 bases, leaving 8 bases not matched to a gene. CDR3 nucleotides: TGTGCCAGCAGCCTGGACAGGGCTAGGAATGAGCAGTTCTTC. Protein: CASSLDRARNEQFF.